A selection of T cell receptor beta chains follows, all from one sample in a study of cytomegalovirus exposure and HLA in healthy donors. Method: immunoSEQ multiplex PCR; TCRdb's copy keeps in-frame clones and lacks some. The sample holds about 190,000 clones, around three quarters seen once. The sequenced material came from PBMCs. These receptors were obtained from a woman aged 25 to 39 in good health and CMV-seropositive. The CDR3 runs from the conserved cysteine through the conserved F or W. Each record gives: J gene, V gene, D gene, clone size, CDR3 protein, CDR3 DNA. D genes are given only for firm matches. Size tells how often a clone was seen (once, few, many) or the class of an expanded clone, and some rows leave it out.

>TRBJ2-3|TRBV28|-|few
CASSLFYGGPTDTQYF
TGTGCCAGCAGTTTATTCTACGGGGGGCCCACAGATACGCAGTATTTT
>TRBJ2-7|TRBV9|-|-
CASSVAPPRAVIYEQYF
TGTGCCAGCAGCGTAGCTCCGCCTAGAGCGGTGATCTACGAGCAGTACTTC
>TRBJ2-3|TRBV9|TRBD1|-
CASSVGPLTGGSTDTQYF
TGTGCCAGCAGCGTGGGGCCTTTAACAGGGGGTAGCACAGATACGCAGTATTTT
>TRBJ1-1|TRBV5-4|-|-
CASSSIRTVPSNTEAFF
TGTGCCAGCAGCTCAATACGGACAGTTCCGTCAAACACTGAAGCTTTCTTT
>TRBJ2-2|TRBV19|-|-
CASSNYRDANTGELFF
TGTGCCAGTAGCAACTACAGGGACGCGAACACCGGGGAGCTGTTTTTT
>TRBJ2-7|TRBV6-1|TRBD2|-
CASTRGGEGSYEQYF
TGTGCCAGCACCCGCGGGGGGGAGGGCTCCTACGAGCAGTACTTC
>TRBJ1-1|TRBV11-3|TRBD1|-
CASSPPTGGAYMNTEAFF
TGTGCCAGCAGCCCTCCGACAGGGGGCGCGTATATGAACACTGAAGCTTTCTTT
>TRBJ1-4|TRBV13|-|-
CASSRTAQTTNEKLFF
TGTGCCAGCAGCCGGACAGCCCAGACCACTAATGAAAAACTGTTTTTT
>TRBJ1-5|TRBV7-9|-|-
CASSLGQPGQPQHF
TGTGCCAGCAGCTTAGGACAGCCGGGTCAGCCCCAGCATTTT
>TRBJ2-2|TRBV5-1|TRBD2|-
CASSLDNGRTTGELFF
TGCGCCAGCAGCTTGGATAACGGGAGGACCACCGGGGAGCTGTTTTTT
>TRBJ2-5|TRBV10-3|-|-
CATRPDTGEQYF
TGTGCCACCCGACCCGATACGGGGGAGCAGTACTTC
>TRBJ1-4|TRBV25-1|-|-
CASSEYHGGSNEKLFF
TGTGCCAGCAGTGAATACCACGGGGGGTCTAATGAAAAACTGTTTTTT
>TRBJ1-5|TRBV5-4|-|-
CASSPGIEQPQHF
TGTGCCAGCAGCCCGGGTATCGAGCAGCCCCAGCATTTT
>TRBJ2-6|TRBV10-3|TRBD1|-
CAIRDPGQGVSGANVLTF
TGTGCCATCAGGGACCCAGGACAGGGCGTCTCTGGGGCCAACGTCCTGACTTTC
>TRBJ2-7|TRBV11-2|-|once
CASSLGGDGYEQYF
TGTGCCAGCAGCTTAGGGGGGGATGGCTACGAGCAGTACTTC
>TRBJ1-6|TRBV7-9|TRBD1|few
CASSLGGTGDTLHF
TGTGCCAGCAGCTTAGGGGGGACAGGGGACACCCTCCACTTT
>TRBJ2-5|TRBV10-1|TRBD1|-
CATSDRVQETQYF
TGCGCCACTTCGGACAGGGTACAAGAGACCCAGTACTTC
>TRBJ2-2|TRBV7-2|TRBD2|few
CASSLGGGSFTGELFF
TGTGCCAGCAGCTTAGGCGGGGGTAGTTTCACCGGGGAGCTGTTTTTT
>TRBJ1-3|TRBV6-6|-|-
CASKESSGNTIYF
TGTGCCAGCAAAGAGAGCTCTGGAAACACCATATATTTT
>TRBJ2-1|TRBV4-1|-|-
CASSQDSYYNEQFF
TGCGCCAGCAGCCAGGACAGCTACTACAATGAGCAGTTCTTC
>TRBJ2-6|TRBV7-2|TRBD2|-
CASSSGTSSSGANVLTF
TGTGCCAGCAGCTCCGGGACTAGCAGCTCTGGGGCCAACGTCCTGACTTTC
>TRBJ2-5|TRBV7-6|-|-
CASSLETGQEAQYF
TGTGCCAGCAGCTTAGAGACAGGTCAAGAGGCCCAGTACTTC
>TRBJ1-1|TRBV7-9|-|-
CASSLAGANTEAFF
TGTGCCAGCAGCTTAGCGGGGGCGAACACTGAAGCTTTCTTT
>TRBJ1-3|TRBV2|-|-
CASSEARFGFGNTIYF
TGTGCCAGCAGTGAAGCCCGGTTCGGGTTTGGAAACACCATATATTTT
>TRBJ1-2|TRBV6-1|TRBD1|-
CASSEADVPGQVYGYTF
TGTGCCAGCAGTGAAGCGGATGTCCCGGGACAGGTATATGGCTACACCTTC
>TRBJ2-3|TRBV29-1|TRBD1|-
CSVESQGTDTQYF
TGCAGCGTTGAGTCACAGGGGACAGATACGCAGTATTTT
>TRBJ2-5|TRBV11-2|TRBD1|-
CASSFGQVNYF
TGTGCCAGCAGCTTTGGACAGGTCAACTACTTC
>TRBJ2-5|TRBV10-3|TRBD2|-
CAISPRGGETQYF
TGTGCCATCAGTCCTCGGGGGGGAGAGACCCAGTACTTC